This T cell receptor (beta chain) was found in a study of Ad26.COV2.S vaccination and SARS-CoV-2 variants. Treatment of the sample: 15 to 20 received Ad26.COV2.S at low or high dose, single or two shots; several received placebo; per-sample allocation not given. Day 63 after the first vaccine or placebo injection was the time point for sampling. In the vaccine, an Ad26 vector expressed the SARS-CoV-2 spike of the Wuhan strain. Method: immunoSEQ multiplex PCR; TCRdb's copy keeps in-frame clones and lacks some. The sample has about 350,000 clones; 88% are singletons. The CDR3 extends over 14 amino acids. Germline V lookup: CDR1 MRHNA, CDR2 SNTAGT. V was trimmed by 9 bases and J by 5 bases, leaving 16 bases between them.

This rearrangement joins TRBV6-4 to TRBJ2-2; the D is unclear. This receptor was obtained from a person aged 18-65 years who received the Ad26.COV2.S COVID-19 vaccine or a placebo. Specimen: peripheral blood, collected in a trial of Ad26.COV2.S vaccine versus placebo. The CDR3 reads CASKPRTQTGELFF. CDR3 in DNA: TGTGCCAGTAAACCCAGGACCCAGACCGGGGAGCTGTTTTTT.